A selection of T cell receptor beta chains follows, all from one sample in a study of identical twins. A single record per CDR3 protein comes from TCRdb applying MiXCR to the 5' RACE reads. The table lists some 600,000 distinct CDR3 sequences, around 7.4% of them singletons, with over 1.5% in the top ten. A further study also used this sample, focusing on yellow fever vaccine responses in identical twins.

Source material: PBMCs. The origin of the receptors is a woman under 30 in good health. Each CDR3 is given with its conserved first and last residue. The order of the fields is CDR3 protein, CDR3 DNA, V gene, J gene, D gene, clone size. A D gene is named only where the DNA matches it firmly. Some rows have no size entry. The others give once, few or many, or a class for an expanded clone.

CDR3 protein: CAISESLIREQFF
CDR3 DNA: TGTGCCATCAGTGAGTCTCTAATTCGCGAGCAGTTCTTC
V gene: TRBV10-3
J gene: TRBJ2-1
D gene: .
clone size: many

CDR3 protein: CASSQESRGKNIQYF
CDR3 DNA: TGCGCCAGCAGCCAAGAATCCAGGGGCAAAAACATTCAGTACTTC
V gene: TRBV4-1
J gene: TRBJ2-4
D gene: .
clone size: many

CDR3 protein: CASSLSLSRVDEKLFF
CDR3 DNA: TGCGCCAGCAGCTTGTCACTGTCCAGGGTGGACGAAAAACTGTTTTTT
V gene: TRBV5-1
J gene: TRBJ1-4
D gene: .
clone size: many

CDR3 protein: CASSPRGLAEPYNEQFF
CDR3 DNA: TGTGCCAGCAGCCCCCGGGGACTAGCGGAACCCTACAATGAGCAGTTCTTC
V gene: TRBV7-7
J gene: TRBJ2-1
D gene: TRBD2
clone size: .

CDR3 protein: CASSPPGQGSYNEQFF
CDR3 DNA: TGTGCCAGCAGCCCGCCGGGCCAGGGGTCCTACAATGAGCAGTTCTTC
V gene: TRBV12-3/TRBV12-4
J gene: TRBJ2-1
D gene: .
clone size: .

CDR3 protein: CASSQEGLGGTGELFF
CDR3 DNA: TGCGCCAGCAGCCAAGAGGGGCTGGGAGGCACCGGGGAGCTGTTTTTT
V gene: TRBV4-1
J gene: TRBJ2-2
D gene: .
clone size: .

CDR3 protein: CASSLYSSSGANVLTF
CDR3 DNA: TGTGCCAGCAGTTTATACAGCAGCTCTGGGGCCAACGTCCTGACTTTC
V gene: TRBV28
J gene: TRBJ2-6
D gene: .
clone size: few

CDR3 protein: CASSLAGTGWNTQYF
CDR3 DNA: TGTGCCAGCAGCTTGGCCGGGACAGGGTGGAATACGCAGTATTTT
V gene: TRBV5-8
J gene: TRBJ2-3
D gene: TRBD1
clone size: .

CDR3 protein: CSARDPTSGGVLNTGELFF
CDR3 DNA: TGCAGTGCTAGAGATCCGACTAGCGGGGGGGTACTGAACACCGGGGAGCTGTTTTTT
V gene: TRBV20-1
J gene: TRBJ2-2
D gene: TRBD2
clone size: few

CDR3 protein: CSASNGRALEETQYF
CDR3 DNA: TGCAGTGCTAGTAACGGCAGGGCGCTGGAAGAGACCCAGTACTTC
V gene: TRBV20-1
J gene: TRBJ2-5
D gene: .
clone size: few

CDR3 protein: CSARKGGEKLFF
CDR3 DNA: TGCAGTGCTAGAAAGGGAGGAGAAAAACTGTTTTTT
V gene: TRBV20-1
J gene: TRBJ1-4
D gene: .
clone size: few

CDR3 protein: CASAGGQLVSQFF
CDR3 DNA: TGTGCCAGCGCAGGAGGACAGTTAGTTTCGCAGTTCTTC
V gene: TRBV28
J gene: TRBJ2-1
D gene: .
clone size: .

CDR3 protein: CSGSGGNTDTQYF
CDR3 DNA: TGCAGTGGCAGCGGGGGAAACACAGATACGCAGTATTTT
V gene: TRBV20-1
J gene: TRBJ2-3
D gene: TRBD2
clone size: few

CDR3 protein: CASSLAGYRNNEQFF
CDR3 DNA: TGTGCCAGCAGCCTAGCGGGATATAGGAACAATGAGCAGTTCTTC
V gene: TRBV7-2
J gene: TRBJ2-1
D gene: TRBD2
clone size: few

CDR3 protein: CATSGRWGSGQTNEQFF
CDR3 DNA: TGTGCCACCAGTGGCAGGTGGGGTTCGGGACAGACAAATGAGCAGTTCTTC
V gene: TRBV24-1
J gene: TRBJ2-1
D gene: TRBD1
clone size: .

CDR3 protein: CASSLAAPVPQYF
CDR3 DNA: TGTGCCAGCAGCTTGGCCGCCCCGGTCCCGCAGTATTTT
V gene: TRBV5-6
J gene: TRBJ2-3
D gene: .
clone size: .

CDR3 protein: CASSLSGTEQYF
CDR3 DNA: TGCGCCAGCAGCTTATCCGGGACGGAGCAGTACTTC
V gene: TRBV5-1
J gene: TRBJ2-7
D gene: .
clone size: few

CDR3 protein: CASKGDSYNEQFF
CDR3 DNA: TGCGCCAGCAAAGGAGACAGTTACAATGAGCAGTTCTTC
V gene: TRBV5-1
J gene: TRBJ2-1
D gene: .
clone size: many

CDR3 protein: CAGRSGTSAEQFF
CDR3 DNA: TGTGCCGGACGGAGCGGGACTAGCGCTGAGCAGTTCTTC
V gene: TRBV10-3
J gene: TRBJ2-1
D gene: TRBD2
clone size: .

CDR3 protein: CASSSAGRMNTGELFF
CDR3 DNA: TGTGCCAGCAGCTCGGCTGGCAGGATGAACACCGGGGAGCTGTTTTTT
V gene: TRBV7-3
J gene: TRBJ2-2
D gene: .
clone size: few

CDR3 protein: CASSLLRQGGGGTGSGANVLTF
CDR3 DNA: TGTGCCAGCAGTTTATTGAGACAGGGGGGCGGTGGAACTGGCTCTGGGGCCAACGTCCTGACTTTC
V gene: TRBV27
J gene: TRBJ2-6
D gene: TRBD1
clone size: few

CDR3 protein: CSEVRWTEAFF
CDR3 DNA: TGCAGTGAAGTGCGGTGGACTGAAGCTTTCTTT
V gene: TRBV20-1
J gene: TRBJ1-1
D gene: .
clone size: many

CDR3 protein: CSARVPGNGQPQHF
CDR3 DNA: TGCAGTGCTAGAGTCCCGGGGAATGGTCAGCCCCAGCATTTT
V gene: TRBV20-1
J gene: TRBJ1-5
D gene: .
clone size: many

CDR3 protein: CASSPPGTSGASGETQYF
CDR3 DNA: TGTGCCAGCTCACCGCCCGGGACTAGCGGAGCGAGTGGGGAGACCCAGTACTTC
V gene: TRBV18
J gene: TRBJ2-5
D gene: TRBD2
clone size: few

CDR3 protein: CGAGGFGEKLFF
CDR3 DNA: TGCGGAGCGGGGGGTTTCGGTGAAAAACTGTTTTTT
V gene: TRBV20-1
J gene: TRBJ1-4
D gene: .
clone size: many

CDR3 protein: CASSQVGYTYNEQFF
CDR3 DNA: TGTGCCAGCAGCCAAGTAGGTTATACCTACAATGAGCAGTTCTTC
V gene: TRBV14
J gene: TRBJ2-1
D gene: .
clone size: many

CDR3 protein: CASSLEGVRQETQYF
CDR3 DNA: TGCGCCAGCAGCTTGGAGGGGGTCAGACAAGAGACCCAGTACTTC
V gene: TRBV5-1
J gene: TRBJ2-5
D gene: .
clone size: .

CDR3 protein: CSVGGDRMSSGNTIYF
CDR3 DNA: TGCAGCGTGGGGGGGGACAGGATGAGCTCTGGAAACACCATATATTTT
V gene: TRBV29-1
J gene: TRBJ1-3
D gene: TRBD1
clone size: few

CDR3 protein: CASSRSQNKPQHF
CDR3 DNA: TGTGCCAGCAGTCGATCCCAGAATAAGCCCCAGCATTTT
V gene: TRBV12-3/TRBV12-4
J gene: TRBJ1-5
D gene: .
clone size: .

CDR3 protein: CASSAGEGYTF
CDR3 DNA: TGTGCCAGCAGTGCGGGTGAAGGCTACACCTTC
V gene: TRBV2
J gene: TRBJ1-2
D gene: .
clone size: many

CDR3 protein: CASSPVRGKRGVARNEQFF
CDR3 DNA: TGTGCCAGCTCACCGGTTAGGGGAAAAAGAGGAGTCGCGCGGAATGAGCAGTTCTTC
V gene: TRBV18
J gene: TRBJ2-1
D gene: .
clone size: few

CDR3 protein: CASSGVRGRQPQHF
CDR3 DNA: TGTGCCAGCAGCGGGGTAAGGGGTCGTCAGCCCCAGCATTTT
V gene: TRBV4-2
J gene: TRBJ1-5
D gene: .
clone size: .

CDR3 protein: CASSSSGERGQETQYF
CDR3 DNA: TGTGCCAGCAGCTCCTCCGGAGAGAGGGGGCAAGAGACCCAGTACTTC
V gene: TRBV11-2
J gene: TRBJ2-5
D gene: .
clone size: many

CDR3 protein: CASKPDTNTEAFF
CDR3 DNA: TGTGCCTCAAAACCCGACACGAACACTGAAGCTTTCTTT
V gene: TRBV2
J gene: TRBJ1-1
D gene: .
clone size: few

CDR3 protein: CASSLTTGTGELFF
CDR3 DNA: TGTGCCAGCAGTTTAACGACCGGTACCGGGGAGCTGTTTTTT
V gene: TRBV27
J gene: TRBJ2-2
D gene: .
clone size: many

CDR3 protein: CASSQRGSPLHF
CDR3 DNA: TGTGCCAGCAGCCAGAGGGGATCACCCCTCCACTTT
V gene: TRBV3-1
J gene: TRBJ1-6
D gene: .
clone size: many

CDR3 protein: CASSPAFDDYNEQFF
CDR3 DNA: TGCGCCAGCAGCCCGGCCTTTGACGACTACAATGAGCAGTTCTTC
V gene: TRBV4-1
J gene: TRBJ2-1
D gene: .
clone size: .

CDR3 protein: CATHTGSYEQYF
CDR3 DNA: TGTGCCACCCACACGGGGTCCTACGAGCAGTACTTC
V gene: TRBV10-3
J gene: TRBJ2-7
D gene: .
clone size: few

CDR3 protein: CASSFWVLGVRNEQFF
CDR3 DNA: TGTGCCAGCAGTTTCTGGGTCCTAGGTGTTCGCAATGAGCAGTTCTTC
V gene: TRBV12-3/TRBV12-4
J gene: TRBJ2-1
D gene: .
clone size: .

CDR3 protein: CASSLDLAGNQPQHF
CDR3 DNA: TGTGCCAGCAGCTTAGATCTGGCAGGGAATCAGCCCCAGCATTTT
V gene: TRBV11-2
J gene: TRBJ1-5
D gene: .
clone size: .

CDR3 protein: CASSFSDSNTIYF
CDR3 DNA: TGTGCCAGCAGCTTTTCAGATTCAAACACCATATATTTT
V gene: TRBV7-9
J gene: TRBJ1-3
D gene: .
clone size: few

CDR3 protein: CASSSLQGANNQPQHF
CDR3 DNA: TGTGCCAGCAGCTCACTACAGGGGGCGAACAATCAGCCCCAGCATTTT
V gene: TRBV28
J gene: TRBJ1-5
D gene: TRBD1
clone size: .

CDR3 protein: CASSQIERGAHGSYNEQFF
CDR3 DNA: TGCGCCAGCAGCCAGATTGAGCGGGGGGCCCATGGCTCCTACAATGAGCAGTTCTTC
V gene: TRBV4-1
J gene: TRBJ2-1
D gene: TRBD2
clone size: many

CDR3 protein: CSARGKLAETITDTQYF
CDR3 DNA: TGCAGTGCTAGAGGCAAGCTAGCGGAGACAATCACAGATACGCAGTATTTT
V gene: TRBV20-1
J gene: TRBJ2-3
D gene: TRBD2
clone size: many

CDR3 protein: CASCKSGYNSPLHF
CDR3 DNA: TGTGCCAGCTGCAAATCGGGGTATAATTCACCCCTCCACTTT
V gene: TRBV6-1
J gene: TRBJ1-6
D gene: .
clone size: many

CDR3 protein: CASSFSGVPGDTQYF
CDR3 DNA: TGTGCCAGCAGTTTTAGCGGGGTCCCCGGGGATACGCAGTATTTT
V gene: TRBV12-3/TRBV12-4
J gene: TRBJ2-3
D gene: TRBD2
clone size: many

CDR3 protein: CAISEGANGANVLTF
CDR3 DNA: TGTGCCATCAGTGAAGGGGCTAACGGGGCCAACGTCCTGACTTTC
V gene: TRBV10-3
J gene: TRBJ2-6
D gene: .
clone size: many

CDR3 protein: CAISESTGSYNEQFF
CDR3 DNA: TGTGCCATCAGTGAGTCTACGGGGAGTTACAATGAGCAGTTCTTC
V gene: TRBV10-3
J gene: TRBJ2-1
D gene: .
clone size: many

CDR3 protein: CASSFHPLAGEGDTQYF
CDR3 DNA: TGTGCCAGCAGCTTCCACCCATTGGCCGGGGAGGGAGATACGCAGTATTTT
V gene: TRBV11-3
J gene: TRBJ2-3
D gene: TRBD2
clone size: .

CDR3 protein: CASSPYGRNLDNSPLHF
CDR3 DNA: TGTGCCAGCAGTCCATACGGACGAAATTTAGATAATTCACCCCTCCACTTT
V gene: TRBV6-1
J gene: TRBJ1-6
D gene: .
clone size: few

CDR3 protein: CASSLVGSTEAFF
CDR3 DNA: TGTGCCAGCAGCTTAGTAGGCAGCACTGAAGCTTTCTTT
V gene: TRBV7-2
J gene: TRBJ1-1
D gene: .
clone size: many

CDR3 protein: CASSLVPVNTEAFF
CDR3 DNA: TGTGCCAGCAGTTTGGTCCCGGTGAACACTGAAGCTTTCTTT
V gene: TRBV12-3/TRBV12-4
J gene: TRBJ1-1
D gene: .
clone size: many